Included here is one TCR beta chain sequence, with context. The method was immunoSEQ multiplex PCR; TCRdb's version includes in-frame clones alone and lacks a portion of them. The data show some 100,000 clones, with roughly 85% seen just once and approximately 18% held by the top ten. The data are from a study of blood T cell repertoires in COVID-19. The trim removed 1 base at V and 8 bases at J, leaving 5 bases unmatched. The CDR3 sequence is 14 residues long. CDR1 LGHDT and CDR2 YNNKEL come from the germline V gene (reference sequence). Sequences were obtained from peripheral blood. The rearrangement joins TRBV3-1 (or the pseudogene TRBV3-2) to TRBJ1-2, with TRBD1 identical over 9 bases. The origin of this receptor is a woman between 55 and 75 years old with acute or convalescent COVID-19. This CDR3 is CASSQVGTGSGYTF. CDR3 coding DNA: TGTGCCAGCAGCCAAGTGGGGACAGGGAGCGGCTACACCTTC.